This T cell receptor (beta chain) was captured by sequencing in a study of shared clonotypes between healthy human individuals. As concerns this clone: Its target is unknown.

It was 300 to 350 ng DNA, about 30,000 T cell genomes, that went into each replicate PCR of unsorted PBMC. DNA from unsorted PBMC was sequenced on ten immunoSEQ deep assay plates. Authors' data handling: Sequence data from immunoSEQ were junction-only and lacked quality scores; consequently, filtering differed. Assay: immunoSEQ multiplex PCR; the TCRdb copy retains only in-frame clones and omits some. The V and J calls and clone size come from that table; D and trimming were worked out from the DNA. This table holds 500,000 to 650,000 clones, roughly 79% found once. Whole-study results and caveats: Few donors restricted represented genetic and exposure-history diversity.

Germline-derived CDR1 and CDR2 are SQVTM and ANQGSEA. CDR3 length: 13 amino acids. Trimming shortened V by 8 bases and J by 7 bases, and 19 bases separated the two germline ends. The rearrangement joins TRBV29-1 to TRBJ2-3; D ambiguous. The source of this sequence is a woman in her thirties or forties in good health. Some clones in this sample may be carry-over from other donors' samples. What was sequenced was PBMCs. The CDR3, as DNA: TGCAGCCAATCCCCCAGCTCTGGGAATACGCAGTATTTT. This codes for CSQSPSSGNTQYF.